This paragraph reports one TCR beta chain. No antigen is known for it. Sequencing used immunoSEQ multiplex PCR; TCRdb keeps in-frame clones, though not all of them. This sample carries under 100,000 clones, approximately 85% of them seen once, and the ten largest clones take 9% to 13%. The sample is drawn from a study of T cell responses to AZD1222 COVID-19 vaccine. The CDR3 contains 15 residues. V gave up 2 bases and J gave up 4 bases, with 11 bases separating them. Germline lookup yields CDR1 SGHNT and CDR2 YENEEA. Investigators merged groups given second doses at roughly 4 or roughly 12 weeks. Broader study findings: AZD1222 recipients seropositive at baseline numbered only 5 or 6. Sampling that yielded the repertoires occurred only after the peak T cell response.

This sequence was found in an adult who received the AZD1222 COVID-19 vaccine. V and J are TRBV11-3 and TRBJ1-4, with a weak D call TRBD1 (6 bases). This specimen was peripheral blood, taken 28 days after the second AZD1222 dose. In DNA, the CDR3 is TGTGCCAGCAGCTTAACACAGGGCCTTAATGAAAAACTGTTTTTT. It specifies CASSLTQGLNEKLFF.